The present T cell receptor beta chain was sequenced within a study of T cell clusters in autoimmune cytopenias. Background on the study: A median of 51,575 TRB reads per sample yielded a median approximately 2,500 distinct clonotypes. Study-wide results and limits: Physiological T cell clusters of healthy donors were apparently absent in primary autoimmune cytopenia patients. TRB repertoire shifts in secondary cytopenia and chronic lymphocytic leukemia mostly reflected lymphoma, not autoimmunity.

Considering frequency, this clonotype is medium-sized. Its target is not known. TRB amplification used 200 to 250 ng of peripheral blood genomic DNA. This CDR3 is built from 16 residues. CDR1 is SGHDT and CDR2 is YYEEEE in the germline V gene. Multiplex touch-down PCR amplified TRB using TRB-A and TRB-B pools in one tube. TCRdb re-called the multiplex PCR reads; one entry per CDR3 protein, DNA not given. Recorded for this sample: about 5,000 distinct CDR3 sequences. This sequence was found in a human donor with an autoimmune cytopenia or autoimmune hepatitis (not recorded which). Input material: peripheral blood. V and J are TRBV5-6 and TRBJ2-3; TCRdb selects TRBD1, and the lack of DNA leaves this call unchecked. CDR3 amino acids: CASTIGKGPPTDTQYF.